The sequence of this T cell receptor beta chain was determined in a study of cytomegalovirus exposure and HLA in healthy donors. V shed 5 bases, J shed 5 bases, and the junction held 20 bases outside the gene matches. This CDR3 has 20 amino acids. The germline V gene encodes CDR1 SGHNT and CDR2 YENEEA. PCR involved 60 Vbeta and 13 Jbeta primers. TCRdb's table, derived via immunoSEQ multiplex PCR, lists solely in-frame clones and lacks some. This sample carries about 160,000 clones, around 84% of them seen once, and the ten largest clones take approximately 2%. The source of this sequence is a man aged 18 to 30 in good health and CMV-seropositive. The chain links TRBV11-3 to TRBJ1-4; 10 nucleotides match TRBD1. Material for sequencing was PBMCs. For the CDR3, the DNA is TGTGCCAGCAGCCGACTACCACCGGGACAGGGGATAGGGCTAAATGAAAAACTGTTTTTT. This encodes CASSRLPPGQGIGLNEKLFF.